Sequencing of this TCR beta chain was carried out in a study of beta chain features in type 1 diabetes. Study findings and constraints: There was no resolution here of whether HLA type influences TCRB rearrangement. The study found fewer insertions and more deletions at VDJ junctions in type 1 diabetes patients. All four CD4+ subsets of Type 1 diabetes patients contained TCRB CDR3s that were moderately but significantly shorter.

This clone came up a few times. The antigen is not known. Since all of the isolated RNA was reverse transcribed, expressed TCRB transcripts were what got sequenced. An average of about 3.6 million reads was obtained for naive, central memory and regulatory T cell samples. TCRdb's table, derived via immunoSEQ multiplex PCR, lists solely in-frame clones and lacks some. This sample has 600,000 or so clones; around 15% occur once, and the top ten carry 0.03% to 0.04%. Germline trimming cut 5 bases from V and 4 bases from J; bases unmatched to any gene: 8. Germline V lookup: CDR1 GTSNPN, CDR2 SVGIG (reference sequence). The CDR3 has 15 residues.

Sequencing used naive CD4+ T cells from blood. The J gene is TRBJ2-1, the V gene TRBV30; 10 bases match TRBD2. This receptor was identified in a man aged 18 to 29 with type 1 diabetes. The DNA for the CDR3 is TGTGCCTGGTCGTCCACTAGCGGGAAGTACAATGAGCAGTTCTTC. It translates to CAWSSTSGKYNEQFF.